What follows are 28 T cell receptor beta chains derived from one specimen sequenced in a study of cytomegalovirus exposure and HLA in healthy donors. TCRdb's table, derived via immunoSEQ multiplex PCR, lists solely in-frame clones and lacks some. Of 140,000 or so clones listed, 87% are singletons. Input material: PBMCs. These receptor sequences come from a young man in good health and CMV-seropositive.

This chain uses TRBV9 with TRBJ2-7; the D gene is possibly TRBD1 (6 bases). Trimming cost V 7 bases and J 4 bases, with 18 bases left between them. Germline loops: CDR1 SGDLS, CDR2 YYNGEE. The CDR3 sequence is 14 residues long. CDR3 DNA: TGTGCCAGCGGGGGCCTGGCAGGGGCATACGAGCAGTACTTC. Amino acids: CASGGLAGAYEQYF. Drawing the rest from reference TRBV9 and TRBJ2-7, the complete variable domain is DSGVTQTPKHLITATGQRVTLRCSPRSGDLSVYWYQQSLDQGLQFLIQYYNGEERAKGNILERFSAQQFPDLHSELNLSSLELGDSALYFCASGGLAGAYEQYFGPGTRLTVT.

The V call is TRBV6-6, the J call TRBJ1-5; TRBD1 might be the D (6 bases). The length of the CDR3 is 13 residues. V was trimmed by 10 bases and J by 6 bases, leaving 16 bases between them. Germline assignment: CDR1 MNHNY and CDR2 SVGAGI (reference sequence). For the CDR3, the DNA is TGTGCCACCCTATACAGGGAGGGTCAGCCCCAGCATTTT. Protein: CATLYREGQPQHF.

This clone was observed a handful of times. This chain connects TRBV7-3 to TRBJ2-2; D may be TRBD2 (5 bases). The CDR3 consists of 15 residues. The V gene lost 1 base and the J gene lost 3 bases, with 9 bases spanning the gap. Germline CDR1 and CDR2: SGHTA and FQGTGA. The CDR3, as DNA: TGTGCCAGCAGCTTAAAGGGAGATCACACCGGGGAGCTGTTTTTT. It yields the protein CASSLKGDHTGELFF.

The chain joins TRBV6-1 to TRBJ2-2; tentative D call: TRBD2 (6 bases). V was trimmed by 6 bases and J by 6 bases, leaving 14 bases between them. This CDR3 is built from 14 residues. The germline CDR1 and CDR2 sequences are MNHNS and SASEGT. CDR3 sequence reads: CASREGVRAGELFF. CDR3 sequence (DNA): TGTGCCAGCAGGGAGGGAGTCCGGGCCGGGGAGCTGTTTTTT.

The J gene is TRBJ1-1, the V gene TRBV10-3; D is possibly TRBD1 (6 bases). Germline CDR1 reads ENHRY; CDR2 reads SYGVKD. The V and J ends lost 5 bases and 1 base respectively, with 17 bases between them. The CDR3 loop spans 16 amino acids. The CDR3, as DNA: TGTGCCATCAGTCGCAACCCGACAGGAGGGAACACTGAAGCTTTCTTT. Translated: CAISRNPTGGNTEAFF.

This clone was counted once. The CDR3 DNA reads TGCGCCAGCAAGTTGGCTAGCGGGAGTAGTGGCAATGAGCAGTTCTTC. It translates to CASKLASGSSGNEQFF. The chain combines TRBV10-2 with TRBJ2-1; TRBD2 agrees at 10 bases. The V gene end was trimmed by 7 bases and the J gene end by 6 bases; junction bases not matched to a gene: 12. Germline V lookup: CDR1 WSHSY, CDR2 SAAADI. The CDR3 extends over 16 amino acids.

This sequence joins TRBV25-1 and TRBJ1-2; 7 nucleotides match TRBD1. Per the germline V gene, CDR1 is MGHDK and CDR2 is SYGVNS. The CDR3 sequence is 15 residues long. The ends lost 3 bases at V and 5 bases at J; junction bases unmatched: 9. CDR3 DNA: TGTGCCAGCAGTGACCTACGGACAGGCCAATATGGCTACACCTTC. Its protein product is CASSDLRTGQYGYTF.

The chain uses TRBV7-6 and TRBJ2-7, with TRBD2 matching over 10 bases. Trimming at V came to 1 base and at J to 0 bases, leaving 3 bases not matched to a gene. The CDR3 is made up of 16 amino acids. Germline-derived CDR1 and CDR2 are SGHVS and FNYEAQ. Written as DNA, the CDR3 is TGTGCCAGCAGCTTAGGATCTAGCGGGAGCTCCTACGAGCAGTACTTC. Translated: CASSLGSSGSSYEQYF.

V is TRBV5-6 and J is TRBJ2-4, with D possibly matching TRBD2 (6 bases). Looked up from germline, CDR1 is SGHDT and CDR2 is YYEEEE. V was clipped by 4 bases and J by 15 bases, with 20 bases between them. This CDR3 is 13 amino acids long. The CDR3 sequence: CASSLRDLELMYF. For the CDR3, the DNA is TGTGCCAGCAGCCTACGGGACTTGGAATTAATGTACTTC.

V gene TRBV27 combines with J gene TRBJ1-2, with 7 bases matching TRBD1. This CDR3 is built from 14 residues. The ends lost 6 bases at V and 8 bases at J; junction bases unmatched: 12. CDR1 is MNHEY and CDR2 is SMNVEV in the germline V gene (reference sequence). The CDR3 loop reads CASRTSGTAGGYTF. CDR3 in DNA: TGTGCCAGCAGGACCTCGGGGACAGCAGGCGGCTACACCTTC.

The chain links TRBV6-6 to TRBJ2-5, with TRBD2 matching over 12 bases. Germline loops: CDR1 MNHNY, CDR2 SVGAGI (reference sequence). Trimming cost V 5 bases and J 0 bases; bases outside gene matches: 4. This CDR3 spans 16 amino acids. This CDR3 is CASSHGTSGYQETQYF. As DNA, the CDR3 is TGTGCCAGCAGTCACGGGACTAGCGGGTACCAAGAGACCCAGTACTTC.

The V and J genes are TRBV7-6 and TRBJ1-1, with TRBD1 matching over 8 bases. The germline CDR1 and CDR2 sequences are SGHVS and FNYEAQ. Losses at the gene ends were 5 bases for V and 3 bases for J; bases not matched to a gene: 8. This CDR3 is built from 15 residues. The CDR3 region is CASSNTTGGDTEAFF. CDR3 bases: TGTGCCAGCAGCAATACCACAGGGGGGGACACTGAAGCTTTCTTT.

The chain recombines TRBV30 with TRBJ2-1; 9 bases fit TRBD2. The trim removed 0 bases at V and 3 bases at J, leaving 6 bases unmatched. The germline V gene has CDR1 GTSNPN and CDR2 SVGIG (reference sequence). This CDR3 region has 16 residues. The CDR3 is CAWSVSSGNRYNEQFF. The CDR3 nucleotides are TGTGCCTGGAGTGTGTCTAGCGGGAACCGCTACAATGAGCAGTTCTTC.

In its sample, this clone was seen a few times. The V gene is TRBV6-1, the J gene TRBJ1-5; a possible D gene is TRBD1 (6 bases). The V gene's germline CDR1 is MNHNS and CDR2 SASEGT. V was trimmed by 4 bases and J by 0 bases, leaving 19 bases between them. The CDR3 is 18 amino acids. The CDR3: CASSGRDNAPYSNQPQHF. CDR3 coding DNA: TGTGCCAGCAGTGGCCGGGACAACGCTCCCTATAGCAATCAGCCCCAGCATTTT.

J is TRBJ1-4 and V is TRBV4-1, with 7 bases identical to TRBD1. The CDR3 has 15 residues. V shed 0 bases and J 8 bases; nucleotides not matched to a gene: 6. The germline gives CDR1 MGHRA, CDR2 YSYEKL. DNA of the CDR3: TGCGCCAGCAGCCAAGACTACGACAGGGCCGAAAAACTGTTTTTT. Amino acid sequence: CASSQDYDRAEKLFF.

V is TRBV9 and J is TRBJ2-2; no firm D call. V lost 5 bases and J lost 4, with 6 bases in between. Per germline, CDR1 SGDLS and CDR2 YYNGEE. The CDR3 has 12 residues. CDR3 in amino acids: CASSVGTGELFF. The CDR3 DNA reads as TGTGCCAGCAGTGTCGGCACCGGGGAGCTGTTTTTT.

This chain links TRBV18 with TRBJ1-5; a weak D match, TRBD1 (6 bases). The CDR3 loop spans 18 amino acids. Germline assignment: CDR1 KGHSH and CDR2 LQKENI. With 2 bases removed from V and 0 bases from J, the gap between germline ends came to 17 bases. CDR3 sequence: CASSPTGLTINSNQPQHF. The CDR3 DNA reads TGTGCCAGCTCACCAACAGGGTTGACGATAAATAGCAATCAGCCCCAGCATTTT.

The rearrangement joins TRBV30 to TRBJ1-2, with 7 bases identical to TRBD1. The CDR3 length is 13 residues. Germline V gene sequence: CDR1 GTSNPN, CDR2 SVGIG (reference sequence). After removal of 8 bases from V and 1 base from J, the junction contained 7 bases not matched to a gene. This CDR3 is CAGGGTVNYGYTF. CDR3 nucleotide sequence: TGTGCCGGAGGGGGCACGGTTAACTATGGCTACACCTTC.

Turning to this clone: Other nucleotide sequences in the sample specify the same CDR3. V gene TRBV11-3 combines with J gene TRBJ1-1, with D maybe TRBD1 (6 bases). Trimming shortened V by 0 bases and J by 5 bases, and 7 bases separated the two germline ends. The CDR3 has 13 residues. The germline V gene has CDR1 SGHNT and CDR2 YENEEA. CDR3 DNA sequence: TGTGCCAGCAGCTTAGATAGGGGGACTGAAGCTTTCTTT. Encoded protein: CASSLDRGTEAFF.

The chain carries TRBV18 and TRBJ2-1; D call uncertain. Trimming stripped 5 bases from V and 5 bases from J, with 13 bases between. Germline CDR1 KGHSH, CDR2 LQKENI. The CDR3 has 14 residues. CDR3 amino acids: CASSTFTGDNEQFF. CDR3 nucleotides: TGTGCCAGCTCAACTTTCACGGGTGACAATGAGCAGTTCTTC. Full variable domain (rest looked up from reference TRBV18 and TRBJ2-1): NAGVMQNPRHLVRRRGQEARLRCSPMKGHSHVYWYRQLPEEGLKFMVYLQKENIIDESGMPKERFSAEFPKEGPSILRIQQVVRGDSAAYFCASSTFTGDNEQFFGPGTRLTVL.

The genes are TRBV19 and TRBJ1-1; possible D gene TRBD1, 6 bases. The CDR3 is 14 amino acids. The germline V gene has CDR1 LNHDA and CDR2 SQIVND (reference sequence). V was shortened by 7 bases and J by 1 base, with 13 bases between the two germline ends. The CDR3 nucleotides read TGTGCCAGTACTCAGGCACAGGGGAACACTGAAGCTTTCTTT. The encoded protein is CASTQAQGNTEAFF.

The gene calls are TRBV7-2 and TRBJ2-7; TRBD1 aligns across 11 bases. The V gene's germline CDR1 is SGHTA and CDR2 FQGNSA. V was clipped by 1 base and J by 5 bases; unmatched bases: 7. The CDR3 loop spans 16 amino acids. This CDR3 reads CASSLEWGQGVHEQYF. The CDR3 DNA sequence: TGTGCCAGCAGCTTAGAGTGGGGACAGGGGGTACACGAGCAGTACTTC. The full variable domain, completed using reference TRBV7-2 and TRBJ2-7, is GAGVSQSPSNKVTEKGKDVELRCDPISGHTALYWYRQSLGQGLEFLIYFQGNSAPDKSGLPSDRFSAERTGGSVSTLTIQRTQQEDSAVYLCASSLEWGQGVHEQYFGPGTRLTVT.

The chain joins TRBV19 to TRBJ1-2; no clear D gene. The CDR3 loop spans 12 amino acids. Trimming left V 2 bases short and J 5 bases short, with 6 bases between. Germline CDR1 reads LNHDA; CDR2 reads SQIVND (reference sequence). Here the CDR3 DNA reads TGTGCCAGTAGTATATGGGAGTATGGCTACACCTTC. Amino acid sequence: CASSIWEYGYTF.

The chain links TRBV18 to TRBJ2-7; 9 bases are shared with TRBD2. There are 15 residues in the CDR3. Germline assignment: CDR1 KGHSH and CDR2 LQKENI. Trimming at V came to 6 bases and at J to 3 bases, leaving 9 bases not matched to a gene. The chain's CDR3 is CASSRSGGPIYEQYF. In DNA, the CDR3 is TGTGCCAGCTCCCGCAGCGGGGGGCCTATCTACGAGCAGTACTTC.

This rearrangement joins TRBV6-4 to TRBJ2-5, with 10 bases fitting TRBD2. Trimming cost V 3 bases and J 5 bases; bases outside gene matches: 6. Germline V CDR1 and CDR2: MRHNA, SNTAGT. The CDR3 is made up of 15 amino acids. In DNA, the CDR3 is TGTGCCAGCAGTGAGTCTAGCGGGAGTGTGGAGACCCAGTACTTC. Protein sequence: CASSESSGSVETQYF.

This chain connects TRBV27 to TRBJ2-3; D possibly corresponds to TRBD2 (6 bases). Trimming cost V 6 bases and J 3 bases, with 10 bases left between them. From germline, CDR1 is MNHEY and CDR2 SMNVEV (reference sequence). The CDR3 runs to 13 residues. The DNA for the CDR3 is TGTGCCAGCAGCGGGGGATTGACAGATACGCAGTATTTT. Translating gives CASSGGLTDTQYF.

This sequence joins TRBV28 and TRBJ2-7; 12 bases line up with TRBD2. Trimming cost V 6 bases and J 2 bases; bases outside gene matches: 11. The germline CDR1 and CDR2 sequences are MDHEN and SYDVKM. CDR3 length: 17 amino acids. CDR3 residues: CASSGLAGTFLPYEQYF. The CDR3 DNA reads TGTGCCAGCAGCGGACTAGCGGGGACGTTCCTACCCTACGAGCAGTACTTC.

The rearrangement links TRBV5-1 to TRBJ1-4, with TRBD1 as a possible D gene (5 bases). CDR1 SGHRS and CDR2 YFSETQ come from the germline V gene. The CDR3 is 16 amino acids. Trimming removed 4 bases at V and 7 bases at J, with 20 bases between. CDR3 nucleotide sequence: TGCGCCAGCAGCCCTGGATTTGGGGTCGGGGGTGAAAAACTGTTTTTT. Encoded protein: CASSPGFGVGGEKLFF.